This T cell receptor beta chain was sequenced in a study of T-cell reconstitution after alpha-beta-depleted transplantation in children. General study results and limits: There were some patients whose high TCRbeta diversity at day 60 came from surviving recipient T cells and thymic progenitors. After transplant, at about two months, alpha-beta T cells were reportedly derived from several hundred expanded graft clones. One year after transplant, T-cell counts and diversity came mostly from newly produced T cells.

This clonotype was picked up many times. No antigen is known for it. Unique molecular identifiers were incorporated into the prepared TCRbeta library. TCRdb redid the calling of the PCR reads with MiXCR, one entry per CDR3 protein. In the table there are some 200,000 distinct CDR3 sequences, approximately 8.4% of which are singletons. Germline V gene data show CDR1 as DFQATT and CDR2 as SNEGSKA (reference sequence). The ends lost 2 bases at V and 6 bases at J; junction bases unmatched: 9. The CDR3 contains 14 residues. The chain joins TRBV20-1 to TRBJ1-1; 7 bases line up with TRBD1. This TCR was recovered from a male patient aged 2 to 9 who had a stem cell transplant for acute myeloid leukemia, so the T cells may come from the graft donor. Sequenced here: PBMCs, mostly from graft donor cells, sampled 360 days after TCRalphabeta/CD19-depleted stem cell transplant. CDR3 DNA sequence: TGCAGTGCTAGACCGGGACAGCAAGGCCCTGAAGCTTTCTTT. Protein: CSARPGQQGPEAFF.